This T cell receptor (beta chain) was found in a study of blood T cell repertoires in COVID-19. About the research overall: The study drew acute and convalescent COVID-19 samples from the United States, Italy and Spain. The cDNA or gDNA used as material had been derived from T cells, B-cell-depleted T cells, or PBMCs.

Source study methods: Estimated nucleated cell counts came from reference gene primer amplification. The protocol was immunoSEQ multiplex PCR, while the TCRdb copy is restricted to in-frame clones and leaves out a portion. V and J calls and clone size are copied from that table; D and trimming were computed from the DNA. The sample has roughly 330,000 clones, more than 70% seen once; the top ten hold 1% to 1.5%. The CDR3 has 15 amino acids. With V trimmed by 5 bases and J by 4 bases, 9 bases remained unmatched. Germline CDR1 is SGHVS and CDR2 is FNYEAQ. Sequencing was carried out using peripheral blood. The clonotype comes from a woman between 50 and 59 years old with acute or convalescent COVID-19. The genes are TRBV7-6 and TRBJ2-3; 7 nucleotides align to TRBD2. Here the CDR3 reads CASSPEAGMADTQYF. The DNA of the CDR3 is TGTGCCAGCAGCCCAGAAGCGGGAATGGCAGATACGCAGTATTTT.